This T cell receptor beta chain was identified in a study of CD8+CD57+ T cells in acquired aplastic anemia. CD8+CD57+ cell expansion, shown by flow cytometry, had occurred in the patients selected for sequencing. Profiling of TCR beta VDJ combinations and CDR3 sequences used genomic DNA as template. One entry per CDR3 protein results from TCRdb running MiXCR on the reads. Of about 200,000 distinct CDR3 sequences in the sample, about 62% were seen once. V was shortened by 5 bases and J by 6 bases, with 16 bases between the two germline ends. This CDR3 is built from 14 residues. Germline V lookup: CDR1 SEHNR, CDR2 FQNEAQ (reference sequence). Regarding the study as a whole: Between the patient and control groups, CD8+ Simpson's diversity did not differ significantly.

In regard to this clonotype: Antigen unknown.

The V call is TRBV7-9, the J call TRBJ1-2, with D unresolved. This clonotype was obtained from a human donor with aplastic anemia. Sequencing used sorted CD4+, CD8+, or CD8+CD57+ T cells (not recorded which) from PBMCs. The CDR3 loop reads CASSPPWADNGYTF. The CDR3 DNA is TGTGCCAGCAGCCCCCCCTGGGCAGACAATGGCTACACCTTC.